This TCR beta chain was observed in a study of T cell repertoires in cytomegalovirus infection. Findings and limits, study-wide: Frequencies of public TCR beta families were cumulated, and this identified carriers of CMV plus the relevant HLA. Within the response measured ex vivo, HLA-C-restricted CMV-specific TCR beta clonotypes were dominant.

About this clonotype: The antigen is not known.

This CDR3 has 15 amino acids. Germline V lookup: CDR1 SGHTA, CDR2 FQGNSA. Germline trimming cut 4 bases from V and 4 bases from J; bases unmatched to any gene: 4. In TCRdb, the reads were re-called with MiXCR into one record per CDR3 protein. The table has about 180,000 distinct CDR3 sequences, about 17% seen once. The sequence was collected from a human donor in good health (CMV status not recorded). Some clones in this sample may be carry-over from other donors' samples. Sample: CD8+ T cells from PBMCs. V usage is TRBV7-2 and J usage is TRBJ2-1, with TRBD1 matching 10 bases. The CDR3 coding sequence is TGTGCCAGCAGCTATTGGACAGGGGGGTACAATGAGCAGTTCTTC. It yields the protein CASSYWTGGYNEQFF.